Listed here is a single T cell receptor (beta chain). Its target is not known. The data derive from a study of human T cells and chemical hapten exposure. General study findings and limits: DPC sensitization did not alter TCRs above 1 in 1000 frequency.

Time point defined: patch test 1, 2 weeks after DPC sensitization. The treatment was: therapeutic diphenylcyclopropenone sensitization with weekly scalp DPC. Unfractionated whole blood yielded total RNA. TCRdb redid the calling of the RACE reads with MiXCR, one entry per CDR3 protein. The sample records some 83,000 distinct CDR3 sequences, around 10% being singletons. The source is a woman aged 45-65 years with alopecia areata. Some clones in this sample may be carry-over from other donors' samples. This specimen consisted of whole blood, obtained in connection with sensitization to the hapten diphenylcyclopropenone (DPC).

DNA for the CDR3: TGCAGCCCGGACAGTCGGGCTGAAGCTTTCTTT. It specifies CSPDSRAEAFF. The V gene is TRBV29-1, the J gene TRBJ1-1; weak D call: TRBD1 (6 bases). Per the germline V gene, CDR1 is SQVTM and CDR2 is ANQGSEA. Trimming shortened V by 8 bases and J by 6 bases, and 13 bases separated the two germline ends. This CDR3 contains 11 residues.